Included here is one TCR beta chain sequence, with context. Its antigen is unknown. This specimen belongs to a study of radiotherapy plus CTLA-4 blockade in lung cancer. The data were produced by immunoSEQ multiplex PCR, yet TCRdb's version contains in-frame clones alone and is incomplete. The sample yields tens of thousands of clones, roughly four fifths seen once. Study-wide findings and caveats: With interferon-beta, early dynamics of blood T cell clones were reported to best predict response. Once radiotherapy plus ipilimumab had been given, TCR clones derived from tumor expanded in blood.

Germline CDR1 SEHNR, CDR2 FQNEAQ (reference sequence). V was shortened by 5 bases and J by 2 bases, with 12 bases between the two germline ends. The CDR3 contains 14 residues. The gene calls are TRBV7-9 and TRBJ1-1, with a tentative D call TRBD1 (5 bases). The specimen was peripheral blood, collected from a patient treated with radiotherapy plus ipilimumab. The receptor comes from a human donor with non-small cell lung cancer that progressed on radiotherapy plus ipilimumab. Written as DNA, the CDR3 is TGTGCCAGCAGCCTTGGTCAGGGCAACACTGAAGCTTTCTTT. Translation gives CASSLGQGNTEAFF. The variable domain in full, completed from reference TRBV7-9 and TRBJ1-1, reads DTGVSQNPRHKITKRGQNVTFRCDPISEHNRLYWYRQTLGQGPEFLTYFQNEAQLEKSRLLSDRFSAERPKGSFSTLEIQRTEQGDSAMYLCASSLGQGNTEAFFGQGTRLTVV.